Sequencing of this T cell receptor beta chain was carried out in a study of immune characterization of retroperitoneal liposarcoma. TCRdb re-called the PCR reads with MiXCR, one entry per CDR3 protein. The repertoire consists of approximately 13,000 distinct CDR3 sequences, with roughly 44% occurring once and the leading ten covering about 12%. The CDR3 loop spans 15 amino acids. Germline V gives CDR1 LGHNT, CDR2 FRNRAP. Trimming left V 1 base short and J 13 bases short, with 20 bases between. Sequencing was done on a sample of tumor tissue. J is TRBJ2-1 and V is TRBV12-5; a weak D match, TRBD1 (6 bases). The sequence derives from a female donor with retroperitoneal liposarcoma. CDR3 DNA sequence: TGTGCTAGTGGTTTGGAAGGGACACCCCAAGAGACCCAGTTCTTC. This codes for CASGLEGTPQETQFF.